In its sample, the clone carrying this TCR beta chain was seen a few times. The germline CDR1 and CDR2 sequences are MNHEY and SMNVEV (reference sequence). V lost 0 bases and J lost 8, with 20 bases in between. This CDR3 is 17 amino acids long. Original data processing: For nucleated cells, counts were estimated from reference gene primer amplification. The method was immunoSEQ multiplex PCR; TCRdb's version includes in-frame clones alone and lacks a portion of them. The V and J calls and clone size are taken from that table; D and trimming were inferred from the DNA. The table includes 87,000 or so clones, 70% to 85% detected once. This specimen comes from a study of blood T cell repertoires in COVID-19. Overall study: Donors in the United States, Italy and Spain gave samples during acute or convalescent COVID-19. The analysed material was cDNA or gDNA that came from T cells, B-cell-depleted T cells, or PBMCs.

One Seattle source followed patients from active infection through their disease course. The gene calls are TRBV27 and TRBJ2-1; possibly TRBD1 for D (7 bases). What was sequenced was peripheral blood. This clonotype was obtained from a woman aged 80 or over with COVID-19, enrolled during active disease. The CDR3: CASSLSVVWQGDYEQFF. CDR3 in DNA: TGTGCCAGCAGTTTATCGGTTGTTTGGCAGGGGGACTATGAGCAGTTCTTC.